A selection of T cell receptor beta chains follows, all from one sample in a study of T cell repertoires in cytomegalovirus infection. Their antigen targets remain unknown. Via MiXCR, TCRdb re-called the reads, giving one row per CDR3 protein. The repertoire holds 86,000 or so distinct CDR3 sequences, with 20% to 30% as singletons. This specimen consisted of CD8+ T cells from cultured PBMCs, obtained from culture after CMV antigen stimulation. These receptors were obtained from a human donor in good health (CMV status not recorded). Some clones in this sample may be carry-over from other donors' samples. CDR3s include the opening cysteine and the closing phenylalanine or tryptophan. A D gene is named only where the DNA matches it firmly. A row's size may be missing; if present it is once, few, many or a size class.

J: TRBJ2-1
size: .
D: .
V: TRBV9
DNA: TGTGCCAGCAGCCCTATGGGCAGTTACAATGAGCAGTTCTTC
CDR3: CASSPMGSYNEQFF

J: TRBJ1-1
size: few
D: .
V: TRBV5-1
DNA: TGCGCCAGCAGCTTTAATCAAGGGACTGAAGCTTTCTTT
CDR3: CASSFNQGTEAFF

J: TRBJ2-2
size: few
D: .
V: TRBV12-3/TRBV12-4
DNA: TGTGCCAGCCTCGACAGCGGGGAGCTGTTTTTT
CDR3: CASLDSGELFF

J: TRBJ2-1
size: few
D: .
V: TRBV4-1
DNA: TGCGCCAGCAGCCAAGATCTGGGCTCCTACAATGAGCAGTTCTTC
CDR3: CASSQDLGSYNEQFF

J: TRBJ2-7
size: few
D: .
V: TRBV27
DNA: TGTGCCAGCAGTGCCGGTCCAGACTACGAGCAGTACTTC
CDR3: CASSAGPDYEQYF

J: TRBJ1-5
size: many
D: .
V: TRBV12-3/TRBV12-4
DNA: TGTGCCAGCACCATGGGGGGCCAAGATCAGCCCCAGCATTTT
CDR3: CASTMGGQDQPQHF

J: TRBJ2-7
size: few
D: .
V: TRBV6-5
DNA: TGTGCCAGCAGTTACGCGGGACACGAGCAGTACTTC
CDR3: CASSYAGHEQYF

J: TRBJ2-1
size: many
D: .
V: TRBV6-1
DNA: TGTGCCAGCAGTGAGACAGATGGAGATAGTAATGAGCAGTTCTTC
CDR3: CASSETDGDSNEQFF

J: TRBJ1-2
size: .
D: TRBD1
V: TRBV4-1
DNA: TGCGCCAGCAGCCAAGGCCTAACGGCAGGGGGCTATGGCTACACCTTC
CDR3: CASSQGLTAGGYGYTF

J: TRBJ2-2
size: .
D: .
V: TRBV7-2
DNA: TGTGCCAGCAGCTTAGAGCTCACAGGGAGCACCGGGGAGCTGTTTTTT
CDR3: CASSLELTGSTGELFF

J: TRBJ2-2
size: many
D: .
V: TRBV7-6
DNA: TGTGCCAGCAGCTTCATCGGGTCCGGGGAGCTGTTTTTT
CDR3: CASSFIGSGELFF

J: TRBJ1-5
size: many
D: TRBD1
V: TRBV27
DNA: TGTGCCAGCAGTTTTGGACAGGGAGGCAATCAGCCCCAGCATTTT
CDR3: CASSFGQGGNQPQHF

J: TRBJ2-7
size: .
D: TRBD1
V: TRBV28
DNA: TGTGCCAGCAGTTTCACCGGGACAGGGAATAACTTC
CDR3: CASSFTGTGNNF

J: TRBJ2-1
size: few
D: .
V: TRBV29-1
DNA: TGCAGCGTTGAAGATCGGCAGGGTGCCTACAATGAGCAGTTCTTC
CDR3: CSVEDRQGAYNEQFF

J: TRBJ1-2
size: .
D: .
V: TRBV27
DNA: TGTGCCAGCAGTTTAAACCCCGTCCAGTGGCATGGCTACACCTTC
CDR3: CASSLNPVQWHGYTF

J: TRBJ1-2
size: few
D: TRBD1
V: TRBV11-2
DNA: TGTGCCAGCAGCTCCTCGGACAGGGAGAATGGCTACACCTTC
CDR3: CASSSSDRENGYTF

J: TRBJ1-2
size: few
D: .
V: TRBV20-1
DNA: TGCAGTGCCCTACCGGACCGACGAGCTAACTATGGCTACACCTTC
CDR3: CSALPDRRANYGYTF

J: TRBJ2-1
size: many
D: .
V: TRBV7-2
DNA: TGTGCCAGCAGTCGCTCCTTTGGGGGGAATTACAATGAGCAGTTCTTC
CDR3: CASSRSFGGNYNEQFF

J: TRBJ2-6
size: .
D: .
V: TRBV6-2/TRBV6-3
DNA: TGTGCCAGCAAGGGACCGACTTTTTCCAACGTCCTGACTTTC
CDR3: CASKGPTFSNVLTF

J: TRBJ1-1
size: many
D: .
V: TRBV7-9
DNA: TGTGCCAGCAGCCGCGACCCAACAGGCACAATGAACACTGAAGCTTTCTTT
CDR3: CASSRDPTGTMNTEAFF

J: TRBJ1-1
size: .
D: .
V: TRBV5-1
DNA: TGCGCCAGCAGCTTTAGAACCGTGGCCGCTGAAGCTTTCTTT
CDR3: CASSFRTVAAEAFF

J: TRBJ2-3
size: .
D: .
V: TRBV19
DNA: TGTACCAGTAGTGGTCGTAGCACAGATACGCAGTATTTT
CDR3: CTSSGRSTDTQYF

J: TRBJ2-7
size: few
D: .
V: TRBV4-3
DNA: TGCGCCAGCAGCCAGGTCCTTGCCTACGAGCAGTACTTC
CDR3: CASSQVLAYEQYF

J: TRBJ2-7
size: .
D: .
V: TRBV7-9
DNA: TGTGCCAGCAGCTTAGCCGAAGCAGCCTACGAGCAGTACTTC
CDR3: CASSLAEAAYEQYF

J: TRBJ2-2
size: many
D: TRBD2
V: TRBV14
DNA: TGTGCCAGCAGCCAAGTCCCACGAGTAGCGGGGGGAGCGAACACCGGGGAGCTGTTTTTT
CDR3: CASSQVPRVAGGANTGELFF

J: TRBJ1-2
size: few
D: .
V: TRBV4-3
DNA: TGCGCCAGCAGCCCAGATCGGACCTATGGCTACACCTTC
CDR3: CASSPDRTYGYTF

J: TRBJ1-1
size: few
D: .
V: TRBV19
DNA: TGTGCCAGTAGTATATCCCCGACAGGTTACACTGAAGCTTTCTTT
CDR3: CASSISPTGYTEAFF

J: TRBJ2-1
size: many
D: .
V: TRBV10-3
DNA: TGTGCCATCGGACAGGGTCTGGACGGGGGGGTTTACAATGAGCAGTTCTTC
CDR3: CAIGQGLDGGVYNEQFF

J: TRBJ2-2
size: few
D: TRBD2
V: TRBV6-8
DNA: TGTGCCAGCAGTCCCAACCCTAGCGGGGGGAACACCGGGGAGCTGTTTTTT
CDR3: CASSPNPSGGNTGELFF

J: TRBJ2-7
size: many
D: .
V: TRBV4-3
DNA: TGCGCCAGCAGCCAAGCCCTACAGGGTTGGGAGCAGTACTTC
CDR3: CASSQALQGWEQYF

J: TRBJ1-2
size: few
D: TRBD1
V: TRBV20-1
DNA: TGCAGTGCTCTCACAGGGGGCGATCCATATGGCTACACCTTC
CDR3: CSALTGGDPYGYTF

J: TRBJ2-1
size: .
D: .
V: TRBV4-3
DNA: TGCGCCAGCAGCCAAGTCCCCCGGGACGTCAATGAGCAGTTCTTC
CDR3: CASSQVPRDVNEQFF

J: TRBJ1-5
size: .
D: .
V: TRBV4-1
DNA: TGCGCCAGCAGCCAAGGGGGGGGCCTTAGCAATCAGCCCCAGCATTTT
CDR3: CASSQGGGLSNQPQHF

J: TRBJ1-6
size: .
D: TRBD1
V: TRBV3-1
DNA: TGTGCCAGCAGCCAACCCAAGAGGACAGGGCGAAATTCACCCCTCCACTTT
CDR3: CASSQPKRTGRNSPLHF

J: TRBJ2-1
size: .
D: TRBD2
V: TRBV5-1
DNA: TGCGCCAGCAGCTTGGAAGGTAGCGGGATGGACAATGAGCAGTTCTTC
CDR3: CASSLEGSGMDNEQFF

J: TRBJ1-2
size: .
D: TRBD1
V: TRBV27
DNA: TGTGCCAGCAGTTTACATCATGGCCAGGGGGCCTATGGCTACACCTTC
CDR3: CASSLHHGQGAYGYTF

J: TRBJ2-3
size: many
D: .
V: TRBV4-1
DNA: TGCGCCAGCAGCCAAGAAATAGGGGCTTCCACAGATACGCAGTATTTT
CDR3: CASSQEIGASTDTQYF

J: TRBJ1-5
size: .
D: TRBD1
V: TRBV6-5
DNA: TGTGCCAGCAGCCCGGGACAGGGGTGGAACCAGCCCCAGCATTTT
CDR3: CASSPGQGWNQPQHF

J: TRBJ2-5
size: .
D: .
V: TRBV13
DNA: TGTGCCAGCAGCCTCTCGGGGCAAGAGACCCAGTACTTC
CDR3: CASSLSGQETQYF

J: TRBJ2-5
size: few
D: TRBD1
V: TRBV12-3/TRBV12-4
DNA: TGTGCCAGCAGTCCCACAGGGGTCCAAGAGACCCAGTACTTC
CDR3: CASSPTGVQETQYF